The T cell receptor (beta chain) described here comes from a study of blood T cell repertoires in COVID-19 (dated by TCRdb to about 2020). Some background on the complete study: Collaborator samples came from the United States, Italy and Spain and covered acute and convalescent phases of COVID-19. The repertoires were made available in a free public database intended to serve as a resource for research on the immune response to SARS-CoV-2. HLA class I and class II types, where available, came from metadata supplied by the sample provider rather than from assay-based typing. Sample metadata almost always included a de-identified subject ID, COVID-19 status, age in years and sex. The material from the prospective study consisted of cDNA or gDNA derived from T cells, B-cell-depleted T cells, or PBMCs. The dataset comprised deeply sampled blood TCRbeta repertoires from subjects exposed to, actively infected with, or recovered from COVID-19. The samples were drawn from the first 160 participants of the ongoing ImmuneRACE study and from roughly 1,300 subjects provided by 6 global collaborators.

TCRbeta CDR3 regions were amplified from genomic DNA using the immunoSEQ Assay, a bias-controlled multiplex PCR. For the original study's pipeline: Nucleated cell counts per sample were estimated from amplification of reference gene primers within the assay. To quantify the absolute abundance of each unique TCRbeta CDR3 rearrangement, sequence reads were collapsed and filtered. For each sample, productive Simpson clonality was calculated as the square root of Simpson's diversity index across productive rearrangements. TCRdb limited this immuneACCESS table to in-frame rearrangements with V and J called. A share of clones is missing; checked studies link under half to unresolved V genes, and the rest is unexplained. That table gives V, J and clone size, and the DNA gave D and trimming. This sample has 250,000 to 300,000 clones in its table, and approximately 90% of those were observed once. About 12% of the sample is held by the ten biggest clonotypes.

Overall study outcomes, separate from this receptor: The amount of clinical and demographic metadata varied by source and participant and was provided uncurated.

Collaborating institutions collected whole blood in K2EDTA tubes following their own protocols. For TCRbeta analysis, collaborators shipped samples in one of three forms: frozen whole blood, isolated PBMCs, or DNA extracted from either of those sample types. Via the germline V gene, CDR1 is MDHEN and CDR2 SYDVKM. Relative to germline, V is missing 3 bases and J is missing 8 bases, with 16 bases of the junction outside any gene match. From the cysteine through the phenylalanine, the CDR3 covers 17 amino acids. Of all the DNA, just the CDR3 is kept, 51 bases in frame from base 1. Comment on this clone: No antigen is known for it. No base-level quality is on record; no much larger clone is a single base apart.

The TCR sequence derives from a woman between 55 and 75 years old with acute or convalescent COVID-19. Recombination linked TRBV28 to TRBJ2-1, and 7 junctional nucleotides match TRBD1. The sample was peripheral blood. The DNA sequence is given as TGTGCCAGCAGTTTCCTCGGCACAGGGGCTGCCCGAGATGAGCAGTTCTTC. Its translation is CASSFLGTGAARDEQFF.